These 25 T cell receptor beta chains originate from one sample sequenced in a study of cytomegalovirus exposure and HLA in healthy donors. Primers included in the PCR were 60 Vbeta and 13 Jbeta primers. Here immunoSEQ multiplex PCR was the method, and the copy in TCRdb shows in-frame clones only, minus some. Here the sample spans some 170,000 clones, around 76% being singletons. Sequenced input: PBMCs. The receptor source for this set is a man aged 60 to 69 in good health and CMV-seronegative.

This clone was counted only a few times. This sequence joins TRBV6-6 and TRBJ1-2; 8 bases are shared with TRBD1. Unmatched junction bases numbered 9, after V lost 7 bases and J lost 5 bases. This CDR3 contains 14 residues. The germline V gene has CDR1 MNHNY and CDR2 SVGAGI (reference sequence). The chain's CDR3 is CASIQTGGAYGYTF. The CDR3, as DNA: TGTGCCAGCATCCAAACAGGGGGAGCTTATGGCTACACCTTC.

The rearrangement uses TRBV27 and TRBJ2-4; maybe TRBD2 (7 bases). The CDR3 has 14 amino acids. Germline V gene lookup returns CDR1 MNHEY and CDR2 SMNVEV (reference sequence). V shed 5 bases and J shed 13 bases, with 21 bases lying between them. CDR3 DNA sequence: TGTGCCAGCAGTCCACGGACGTTTGGGGGGGCCCAGTACTTC. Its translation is CASSPRTFGGAQYF.

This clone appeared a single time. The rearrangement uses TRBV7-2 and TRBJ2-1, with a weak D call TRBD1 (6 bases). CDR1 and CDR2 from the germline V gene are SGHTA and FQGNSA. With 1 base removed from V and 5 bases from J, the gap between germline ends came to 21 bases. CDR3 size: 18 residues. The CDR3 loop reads CASSLDPNQARGNNEQFF. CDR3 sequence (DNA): TGTGCCAGCAGCTTAGACCCGAATCAGGCAAGGGGGAACAATGAGCAGTTCTTC.

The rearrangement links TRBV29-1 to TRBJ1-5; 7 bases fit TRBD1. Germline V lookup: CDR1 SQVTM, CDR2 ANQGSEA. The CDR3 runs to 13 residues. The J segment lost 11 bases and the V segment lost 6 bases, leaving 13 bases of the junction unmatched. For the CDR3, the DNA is TGCAGCGTCTTAGACAGGGCGCCAGGGGCCCAGCATTTT. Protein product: CSVLDRAPGAQHF.

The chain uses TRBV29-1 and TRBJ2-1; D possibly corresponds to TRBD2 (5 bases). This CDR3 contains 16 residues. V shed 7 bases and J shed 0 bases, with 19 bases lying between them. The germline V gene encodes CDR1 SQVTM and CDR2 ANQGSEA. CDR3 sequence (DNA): TGCAGCGCTATTCCCGGGGAGCGAAGCTCCTACAATGAGCAGTTCTTC. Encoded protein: CSAIPGERSSYNEQFF.

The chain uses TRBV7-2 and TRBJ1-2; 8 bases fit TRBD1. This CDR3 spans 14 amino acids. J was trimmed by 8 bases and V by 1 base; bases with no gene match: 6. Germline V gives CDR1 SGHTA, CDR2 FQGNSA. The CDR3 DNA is TGTGCCAGCAGCTTAGGGGCAGGGGGCGACGGCTACACCTTC. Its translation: CASSLGAGGDGYTF.

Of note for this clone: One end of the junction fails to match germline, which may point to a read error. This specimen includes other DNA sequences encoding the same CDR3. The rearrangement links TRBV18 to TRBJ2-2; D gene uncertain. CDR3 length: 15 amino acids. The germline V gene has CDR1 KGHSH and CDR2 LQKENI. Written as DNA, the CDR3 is TGCGCCAGCTCACTCAACGAACGGTATGGCGGGGAGCTGTTTTTT. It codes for CASSLNERYGGELFF.

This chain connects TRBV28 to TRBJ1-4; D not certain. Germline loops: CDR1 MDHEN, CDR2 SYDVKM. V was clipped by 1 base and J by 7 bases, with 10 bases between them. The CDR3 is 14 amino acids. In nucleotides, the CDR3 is TGTGCCAGCAGTTTATCCGGGATGGGTGAAAAACTGTTTTTT. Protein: CASSLSGMGEKLFF.

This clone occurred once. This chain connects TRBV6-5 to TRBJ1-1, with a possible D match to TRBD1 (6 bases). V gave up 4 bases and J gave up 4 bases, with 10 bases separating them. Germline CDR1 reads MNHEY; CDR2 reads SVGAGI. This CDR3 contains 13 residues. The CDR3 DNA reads TGTGCCAGCAGTTCGTCAGGGGTCACTGAAGCTTTCTTT. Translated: CASSSSGVTEAFF.

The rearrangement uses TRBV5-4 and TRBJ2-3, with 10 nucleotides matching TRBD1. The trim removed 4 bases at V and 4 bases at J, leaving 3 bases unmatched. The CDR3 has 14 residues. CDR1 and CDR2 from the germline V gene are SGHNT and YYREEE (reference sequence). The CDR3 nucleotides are TGTGCCAGCAGCGCGGGACAGGGGCCAGATACGCAGTATTTT. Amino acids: CASSAGQGPDTQYF.

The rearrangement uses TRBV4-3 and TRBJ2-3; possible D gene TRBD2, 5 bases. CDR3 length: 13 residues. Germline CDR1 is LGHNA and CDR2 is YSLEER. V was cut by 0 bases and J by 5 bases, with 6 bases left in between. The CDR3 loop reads CASSQEEGDTQYF. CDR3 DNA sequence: TGCGCCAGCAGCCAAGAAGAGGGAGATACGCAGTATTTT.

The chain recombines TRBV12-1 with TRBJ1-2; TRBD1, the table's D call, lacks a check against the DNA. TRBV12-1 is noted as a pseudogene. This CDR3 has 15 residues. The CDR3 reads CASSFGRGQNYGYTF. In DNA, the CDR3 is TGTGCCAGCAGCTTTGGGAGGGGGCAGAACTATGGCTACACCTTC.

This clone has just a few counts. Here the CDR3 reads CASSDRAGASSTDTQYF. The CDR3 bases are TGCGCCAGCAGTGATAGGGCGGGGGCCTCTAGCACAGATACGCAGTATTTT. The V gene is TRBV10-2, the J gene TRBJ2-3; D perhaps matches TRBD2 (7 bases). Trimming shortened V by 3 bases and J by 0 bases, and 16 bases separated the two germline ends. CDR3 size: 17 residues. CDR1 is WSHSY, CDR2 SAAADI, per germline.

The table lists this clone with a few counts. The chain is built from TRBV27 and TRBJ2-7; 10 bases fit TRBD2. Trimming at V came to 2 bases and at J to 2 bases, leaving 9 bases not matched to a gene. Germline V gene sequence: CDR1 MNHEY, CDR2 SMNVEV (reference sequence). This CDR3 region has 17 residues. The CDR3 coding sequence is TGTGCCAGCAGTTTACAAGCCGGACTAGCGGCGCCCTACGAGCAGTACTTC. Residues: CASSLQAGLAAPYEQYF.

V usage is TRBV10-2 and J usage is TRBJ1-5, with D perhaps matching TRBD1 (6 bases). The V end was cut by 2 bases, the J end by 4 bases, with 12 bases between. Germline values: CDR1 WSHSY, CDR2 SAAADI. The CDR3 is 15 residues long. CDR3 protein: CASSETGTRNQPQHF. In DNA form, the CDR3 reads TGCGCCAGCAGTGAGACAGGGACCAGGAATCAGCCCCAGCATTTT.

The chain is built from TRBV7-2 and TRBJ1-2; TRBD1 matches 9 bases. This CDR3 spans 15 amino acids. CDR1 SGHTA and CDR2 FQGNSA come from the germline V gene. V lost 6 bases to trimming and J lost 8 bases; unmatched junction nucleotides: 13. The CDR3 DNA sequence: TGTGCCAGCAGAGGGGACAGGGTGGATCTTGCGGGCTACACCTTC. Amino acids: CASRGDRVDLAGYTF.

The chain's CDR3 is CASSPRDRVYEQYF. The CDR3 DNA is TGTGCCAGCAGCCCCCGGGACAGGGTCTACGAGCAGTACTTC. This chain connects TRBV7-2 to TRBJ2-7; 9 bases agree with TRBD1. With V trimmed by 5 bases and J by 3 bases, 5 bases remained unmatched. The V gene's germline CDR1 is SGHTA and CDR2 FQGNSA. The CDR3 loop spans 14 amino acids.

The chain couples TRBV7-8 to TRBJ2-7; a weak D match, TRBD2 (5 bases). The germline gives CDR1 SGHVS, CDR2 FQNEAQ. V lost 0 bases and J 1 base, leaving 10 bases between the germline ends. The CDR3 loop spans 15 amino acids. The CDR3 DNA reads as TGTGCCAGCAGCTTAGCAGATGCGGGTTCCTACGAGCAGTACTTC. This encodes CASSLADAGSYEQYF.

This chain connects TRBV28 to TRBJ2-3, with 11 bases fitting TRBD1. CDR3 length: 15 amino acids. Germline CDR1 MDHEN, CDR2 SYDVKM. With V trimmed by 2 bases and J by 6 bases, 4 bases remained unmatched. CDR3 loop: CASSLGTGGSDTQYF. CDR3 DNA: TGTGCCAGCAGTTTAGGGACAGGGGGTTCGGATACGCAGTATTTT.

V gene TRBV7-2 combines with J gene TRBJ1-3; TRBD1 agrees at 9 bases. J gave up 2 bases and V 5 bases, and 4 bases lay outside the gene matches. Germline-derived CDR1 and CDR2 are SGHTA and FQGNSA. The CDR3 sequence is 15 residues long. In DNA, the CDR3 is TGTGCCAGCAGCCCCCACAGGGGGCCTGGAAACACCATATATTTT. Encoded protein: CASSPHRGPGNTIYF.

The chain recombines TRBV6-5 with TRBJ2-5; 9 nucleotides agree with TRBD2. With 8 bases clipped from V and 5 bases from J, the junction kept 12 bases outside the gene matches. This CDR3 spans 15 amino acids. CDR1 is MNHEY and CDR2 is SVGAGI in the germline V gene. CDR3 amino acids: CASGEGGGAYETQYF. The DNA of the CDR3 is TGTGCCAGCGGGGAGGGCGGGGGGGCCTACGAGACCCAGTACTTC.

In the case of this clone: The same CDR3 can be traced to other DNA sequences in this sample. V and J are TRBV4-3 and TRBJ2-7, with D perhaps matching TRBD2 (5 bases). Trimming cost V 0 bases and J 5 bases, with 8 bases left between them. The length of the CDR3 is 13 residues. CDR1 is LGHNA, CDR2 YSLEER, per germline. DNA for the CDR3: TGCGCCAGCAGCCAAGATTTGCGGGACGAGCAGTACTTC. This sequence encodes CASSQDLRDEQYF.

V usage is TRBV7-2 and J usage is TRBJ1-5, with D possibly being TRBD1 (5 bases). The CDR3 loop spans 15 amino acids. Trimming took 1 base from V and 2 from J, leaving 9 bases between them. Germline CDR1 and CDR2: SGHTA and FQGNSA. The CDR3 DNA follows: TGTGCCAGCAGCTTAGGAGTAGGGGGCAATCAGCCCCAGCATTTT. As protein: CASSLGVGGNQPQHF.

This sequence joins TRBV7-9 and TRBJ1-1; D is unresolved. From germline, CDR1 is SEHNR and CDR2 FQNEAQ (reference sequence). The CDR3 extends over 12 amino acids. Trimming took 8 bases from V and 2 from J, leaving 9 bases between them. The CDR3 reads CASLALNTEAFF. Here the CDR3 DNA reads TGTGCCAGCCTGGCCTTAAACACTGAAGCTTTCTTT.

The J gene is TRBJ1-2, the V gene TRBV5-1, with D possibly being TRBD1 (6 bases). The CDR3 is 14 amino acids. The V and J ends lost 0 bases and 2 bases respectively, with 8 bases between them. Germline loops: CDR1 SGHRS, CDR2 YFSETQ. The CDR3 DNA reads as TGCGCCAGCAGCTTGGCGGACAGCAACTATGGCTACACCTTC. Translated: CASSLADSNYGYTF.